This T cell receptor (beta chain) was recorded in a study of tumor-infiltrating lymphocytes in primary liver carcinoma. Study-wide context: These patients were men and women whose ages were 30 to 69 years. Study-wide points: Samples, which were bulk and unsorted, did not allow CD4+ and CD8+ repertoires to be compared.

With regard to this clonotype: Its antigen is unknown. One end of the junction fails to match germline, which may point to a read error.

Both blood RNA, taken from unsorted whole blood, and germline DNA were extracted. Researchers generated TCR beta cDNA from approximately 450 ng of total RNA, relying on a constant-region primer. ARM-PCR was slightly modified, and three nested multiplex PCR rounds with it gave rise to the TCR beta libraries. In the first two PCR rounds, TRBV1-TRBV30 forward primers were paired with a C-beta reverse primer, and each round lasted roughly 9 cycles. TCRdb re-analysed the multiplex PCR reads in MiXCR, keeping a single row per CDR3 protein. The repertoire includes approximately 210,000 distinct CDR3 sequences, less than 75% of them detected once, and roughly 6.4% sits in the top ten. Looked up from germline, CDR1 is SGHAT and CDR2 is FQNNGV. There are 15 residues in the CDR3.

The sequence was collected from an older woman with primary liver carcinoma and hepatitis B virus infection. This sequence joins TRBV11-2 and TRBJ2-7; D is possibly TRBD1 (6 bases). Sequencing was done on a sample of peripheral blood. The CDR3 here is CAGSPRGQRSYEQYF. The CDR3, as DNA: TGTGCCGGCAGCCCCAGGGGACAACGATCCTACGAGCAGTACTTC.